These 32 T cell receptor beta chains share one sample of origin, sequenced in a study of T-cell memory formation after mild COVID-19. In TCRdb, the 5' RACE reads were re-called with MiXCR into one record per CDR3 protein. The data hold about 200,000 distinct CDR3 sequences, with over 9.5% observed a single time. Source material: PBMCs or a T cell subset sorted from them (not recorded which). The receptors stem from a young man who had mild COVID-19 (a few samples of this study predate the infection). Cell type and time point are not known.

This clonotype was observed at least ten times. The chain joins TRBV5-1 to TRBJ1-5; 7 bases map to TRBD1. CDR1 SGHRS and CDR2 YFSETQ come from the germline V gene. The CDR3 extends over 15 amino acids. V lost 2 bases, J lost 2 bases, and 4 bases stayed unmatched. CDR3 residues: CASSLGGAGNQPQHF. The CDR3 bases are TGCGCCAGCAGCTTAGGGGGCGCGGGCAATCAGCCCCAGCATTTT.

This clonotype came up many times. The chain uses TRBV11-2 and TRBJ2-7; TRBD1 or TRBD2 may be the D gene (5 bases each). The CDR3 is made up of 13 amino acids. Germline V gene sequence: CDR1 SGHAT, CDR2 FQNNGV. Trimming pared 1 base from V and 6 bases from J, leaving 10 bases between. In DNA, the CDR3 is TGTGCCAGCAGCTTAGGATGGGGGTCCGAGCAGTACGTC. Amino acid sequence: CASSLGWGSEQYV.

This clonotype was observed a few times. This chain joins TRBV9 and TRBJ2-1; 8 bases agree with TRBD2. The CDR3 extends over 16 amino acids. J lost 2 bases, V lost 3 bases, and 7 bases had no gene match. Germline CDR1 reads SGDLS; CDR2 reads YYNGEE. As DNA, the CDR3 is TGTGCCAGCAGCGCCGATAGCGGGGCTCCCTACAATGAGCAGTTCTTC. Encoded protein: CASSADSGAPYNEQFF.

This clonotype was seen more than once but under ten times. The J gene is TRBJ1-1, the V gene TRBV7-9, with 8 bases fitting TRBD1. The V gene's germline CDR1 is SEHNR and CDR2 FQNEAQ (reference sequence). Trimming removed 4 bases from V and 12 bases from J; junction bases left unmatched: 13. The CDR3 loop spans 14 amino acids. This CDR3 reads CASSSQGAMGTTFF. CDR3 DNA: TGTGCCAGCAGCTCCCAGGGGGCAATGGGTACGACTTTCTTT.

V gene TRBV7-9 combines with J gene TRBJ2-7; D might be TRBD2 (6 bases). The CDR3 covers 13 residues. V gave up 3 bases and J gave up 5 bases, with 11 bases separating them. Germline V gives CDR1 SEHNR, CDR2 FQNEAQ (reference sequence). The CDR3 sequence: CASSLRGGDEQYV. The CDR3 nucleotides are TGTGCCAGCAGCTTGAGGGGAGGCGACGAGCAGTACGTC.

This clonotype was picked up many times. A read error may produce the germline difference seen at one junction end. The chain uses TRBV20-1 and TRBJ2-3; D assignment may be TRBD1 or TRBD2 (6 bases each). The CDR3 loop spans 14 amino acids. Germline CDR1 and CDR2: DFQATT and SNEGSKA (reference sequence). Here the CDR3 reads CSAIWDGGTDTQYF. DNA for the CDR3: TGCAGTGCAATCTGGGACGGGGGCACGGATACGCAGTATTTT.

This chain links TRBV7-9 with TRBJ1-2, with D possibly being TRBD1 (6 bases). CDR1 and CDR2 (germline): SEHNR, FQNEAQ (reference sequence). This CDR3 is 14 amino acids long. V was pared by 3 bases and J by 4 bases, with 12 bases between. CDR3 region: CASSFGRGSYGYTF. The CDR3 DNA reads TGTGCCAGCAGCTTCGGCAGGGGAAGCTATGGCTACACCTTC.

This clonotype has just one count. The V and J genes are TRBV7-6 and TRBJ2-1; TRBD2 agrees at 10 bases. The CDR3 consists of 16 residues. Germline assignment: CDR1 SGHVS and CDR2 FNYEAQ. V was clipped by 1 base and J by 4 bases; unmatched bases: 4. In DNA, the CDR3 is TGTGCCAGCAGCTTAGTAGCGGGGGGCCTATACAATGAGCAGTTCTTC. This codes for CASSLVAGGLYNEQFF.

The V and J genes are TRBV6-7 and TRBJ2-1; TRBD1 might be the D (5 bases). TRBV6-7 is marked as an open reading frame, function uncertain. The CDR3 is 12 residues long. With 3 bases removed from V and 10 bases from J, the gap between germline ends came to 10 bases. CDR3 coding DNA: TGTGCCAGCAGTTATACCGCAGGGGAGCAGTTCTTC. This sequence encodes CASSYTAGEQFF.

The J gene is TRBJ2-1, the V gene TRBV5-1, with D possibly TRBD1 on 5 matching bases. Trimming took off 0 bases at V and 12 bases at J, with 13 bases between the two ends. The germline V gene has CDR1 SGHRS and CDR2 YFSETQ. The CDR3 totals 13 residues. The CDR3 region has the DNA TGCGCCAGCAGCTTGGTTCCCCAGGGCCCGCAGTTCTTC. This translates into CASSLVPQGPQFF.

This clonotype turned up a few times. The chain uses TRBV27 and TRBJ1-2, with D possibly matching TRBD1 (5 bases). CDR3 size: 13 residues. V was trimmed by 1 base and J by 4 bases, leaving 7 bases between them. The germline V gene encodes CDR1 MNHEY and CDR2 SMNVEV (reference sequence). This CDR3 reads CASSLLGTYGYTF. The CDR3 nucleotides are TGTGCCAGCAGTTTATTGGGGACCTATGGCTACACCTTC.

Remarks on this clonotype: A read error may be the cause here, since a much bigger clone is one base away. The CDR3 sequence: CASMGRRPYEQYV. Written as DNA, the CDR3 is TGTGCCAGCATGGGGCGGAGACCCTACGAGCAGTACGTC. The chain uses TRBV6-6 and TRBJ2-7, with TRBD1 as a possible D gene (5 bases). This CDR3 is 13 amino acids long. Germline V CDR1 and CDR2: MNHNY, SVGAGI (reference sequence). V was trimmed by 7 bases and J by 2 bases, leaving 12 bases between them.

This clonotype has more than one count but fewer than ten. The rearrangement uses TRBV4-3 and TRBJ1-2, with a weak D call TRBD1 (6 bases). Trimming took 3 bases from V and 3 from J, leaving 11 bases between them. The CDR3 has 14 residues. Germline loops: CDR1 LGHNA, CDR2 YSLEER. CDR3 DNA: TGCGCCAGCAGCCAGGGGGCGCGAGACTATGGCTACACCTTC. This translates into CASSQGARDYGYTF.

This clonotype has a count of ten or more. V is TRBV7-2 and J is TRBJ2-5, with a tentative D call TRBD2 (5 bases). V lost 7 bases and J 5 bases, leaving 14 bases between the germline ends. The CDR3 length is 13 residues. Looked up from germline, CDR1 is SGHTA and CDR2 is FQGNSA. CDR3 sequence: CASIPGGWETQYF. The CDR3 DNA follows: TGTGCCAGCATCCCAGGCGGGTGGGAGACCCAGTACTTC.

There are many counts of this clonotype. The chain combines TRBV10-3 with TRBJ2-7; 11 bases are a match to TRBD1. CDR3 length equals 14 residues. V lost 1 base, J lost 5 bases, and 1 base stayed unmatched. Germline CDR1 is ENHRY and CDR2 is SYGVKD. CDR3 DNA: TGTGCCATCAGTGAGTTGGACAGGGGGCACGAGCAGTACTTC. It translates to CAISELDRGHEQYF.

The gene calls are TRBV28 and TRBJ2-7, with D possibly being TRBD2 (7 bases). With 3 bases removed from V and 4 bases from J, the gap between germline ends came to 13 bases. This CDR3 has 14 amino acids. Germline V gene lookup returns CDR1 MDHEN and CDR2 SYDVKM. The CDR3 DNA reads TGTGCCAGCAGTTTCGGGGGGCTCCTATACGAGCAGTACGTC. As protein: CASSFGGLLYEQYV.

The CDR3 region is CASSPERAGDTDTQYF. The CDR3 DNA follows: TGTGCCAGTAGTCCCGAGAGAGCGGGGGACACAGATACGCAGTATTTT. The rearrangement joins TRBV19 to TRBJ2-3; 8 nucleotides match TRBD2. This CDR3 has 16 amino acids. After removal of 5 bases from V and 2 bases from J, the junction contained 9 bases not matched to a gene. The germline V gene encodes CDR1 LNHDA and CDR2 SQIVND (reference sequence).

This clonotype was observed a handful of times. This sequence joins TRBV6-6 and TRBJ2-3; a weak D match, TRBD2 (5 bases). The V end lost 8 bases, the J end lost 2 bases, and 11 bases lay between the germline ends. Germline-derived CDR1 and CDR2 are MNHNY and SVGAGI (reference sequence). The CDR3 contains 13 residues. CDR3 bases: TGTGCCAGCGAGAGCGGTATCACAGATACGCAGTATTTT. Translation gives CASESGITDTQYF.

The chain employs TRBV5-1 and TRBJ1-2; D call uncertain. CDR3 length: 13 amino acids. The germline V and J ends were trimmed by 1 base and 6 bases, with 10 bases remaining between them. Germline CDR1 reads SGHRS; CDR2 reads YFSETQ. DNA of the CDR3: TGCGCCAGCAGCTTGAGTTCGAGGCATGGCTACACCTTC. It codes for CASSLSSRHGYTF.

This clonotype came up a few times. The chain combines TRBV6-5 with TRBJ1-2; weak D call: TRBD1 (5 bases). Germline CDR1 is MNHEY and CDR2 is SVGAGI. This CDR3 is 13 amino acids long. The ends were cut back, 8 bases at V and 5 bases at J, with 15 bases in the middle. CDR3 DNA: TGTGCCAGCGGAAAAGGGGATAAATATGGCTACACCTTC. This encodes CASGKGDKYGYTF.

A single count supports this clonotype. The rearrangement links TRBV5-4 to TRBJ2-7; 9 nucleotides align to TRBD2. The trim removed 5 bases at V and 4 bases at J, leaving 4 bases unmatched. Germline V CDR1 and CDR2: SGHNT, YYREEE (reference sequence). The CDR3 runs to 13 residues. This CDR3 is CASRRGGAYEQYF. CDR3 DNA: TGTGCCAGCAGGCGGGGGGGCGCATACGAGCAGTACTTC.

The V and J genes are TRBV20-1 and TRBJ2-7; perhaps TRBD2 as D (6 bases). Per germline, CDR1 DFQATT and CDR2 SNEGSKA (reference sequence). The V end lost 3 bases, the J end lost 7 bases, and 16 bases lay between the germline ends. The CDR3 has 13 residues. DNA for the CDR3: TGCAGTGCTAGGTCGCGGGGTTTGGGGGAGCAGTACGTC. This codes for CSARSRGLGEQYV.

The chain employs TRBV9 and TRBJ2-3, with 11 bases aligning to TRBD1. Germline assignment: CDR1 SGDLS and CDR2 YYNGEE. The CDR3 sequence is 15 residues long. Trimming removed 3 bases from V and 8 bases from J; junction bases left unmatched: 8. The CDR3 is CASSARTGGTGTQYF. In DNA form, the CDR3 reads TGTGCCAGCAGCGCGAGGACAGGGGGCACGGGTACGCAGTATTTT.

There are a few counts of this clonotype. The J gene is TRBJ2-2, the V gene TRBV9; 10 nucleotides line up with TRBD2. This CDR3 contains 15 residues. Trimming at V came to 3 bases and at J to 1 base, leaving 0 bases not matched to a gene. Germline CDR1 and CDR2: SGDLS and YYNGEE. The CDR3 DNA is TGTGCCAGCAGCGGACTAGCGGGGAACACCGGGGAGCTGTTTTTT. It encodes CASSGLAGNTGELFF.

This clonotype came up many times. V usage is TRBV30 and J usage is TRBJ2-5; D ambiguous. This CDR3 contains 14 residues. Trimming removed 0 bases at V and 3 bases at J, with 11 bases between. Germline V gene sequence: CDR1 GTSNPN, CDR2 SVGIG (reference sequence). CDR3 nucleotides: TGTGCCTGGAGTGTACTTTCCCGGGAAGAGACCCAGTACTTC. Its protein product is CAWSVLSREETQYF.

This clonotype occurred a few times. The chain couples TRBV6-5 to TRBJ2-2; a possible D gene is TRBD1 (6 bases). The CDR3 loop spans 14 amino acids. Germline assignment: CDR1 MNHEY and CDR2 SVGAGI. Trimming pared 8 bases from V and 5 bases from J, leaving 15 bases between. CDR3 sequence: CASHSLGATGELFF. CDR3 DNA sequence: TGTGCCAGCCACAGTTTGGGGGCGACCGGGGAGCTGTTTTTT.

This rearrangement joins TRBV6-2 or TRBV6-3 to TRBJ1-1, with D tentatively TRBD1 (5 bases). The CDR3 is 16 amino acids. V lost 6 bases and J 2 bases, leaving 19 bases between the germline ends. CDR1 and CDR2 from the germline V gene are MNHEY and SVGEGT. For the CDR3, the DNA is TGTGCCAGCAGCCGCGACCCCCGGGACTTCAACACTGAAGCTTTCTTT. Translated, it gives CASSRDPRDFNTEAFF.

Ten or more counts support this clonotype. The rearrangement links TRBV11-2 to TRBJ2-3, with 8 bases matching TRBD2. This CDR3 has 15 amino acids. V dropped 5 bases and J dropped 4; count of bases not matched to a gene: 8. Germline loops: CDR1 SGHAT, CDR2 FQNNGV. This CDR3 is CASSLSGLDSDTQYF. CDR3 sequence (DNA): TGTGCCAGCAGCCTCTCGGGACTAGATTCAGATACGCAGTATTTT.

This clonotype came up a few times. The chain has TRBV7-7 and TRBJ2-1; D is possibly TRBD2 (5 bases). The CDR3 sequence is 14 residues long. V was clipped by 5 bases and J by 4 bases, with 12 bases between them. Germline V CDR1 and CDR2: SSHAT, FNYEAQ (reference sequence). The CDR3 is CASSPGPGYNEQFF. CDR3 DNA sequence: TGTGCCAGCAGCCCTGGGCCGGGGTACAATGAGCAGTTCTTC.

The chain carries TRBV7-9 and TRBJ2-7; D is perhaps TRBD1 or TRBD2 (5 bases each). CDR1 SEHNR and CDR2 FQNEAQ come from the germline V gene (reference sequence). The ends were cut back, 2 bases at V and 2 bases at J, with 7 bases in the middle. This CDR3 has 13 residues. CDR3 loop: CASSLTGPYEQYF. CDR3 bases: TGTGCCAGCAGCTTAACGGGACCCTACGAGCAGTACTTC.

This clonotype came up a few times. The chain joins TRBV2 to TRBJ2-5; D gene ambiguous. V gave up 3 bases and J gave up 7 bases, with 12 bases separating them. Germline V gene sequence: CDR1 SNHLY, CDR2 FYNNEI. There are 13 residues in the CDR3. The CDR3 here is CASSEGSRVTQYF. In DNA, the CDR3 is TGTGCCAGCAGTGAGGGTAGTAGGGTGACCCAGTACTTC. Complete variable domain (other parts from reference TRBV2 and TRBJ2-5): EPEVTQTPSHQVTQMGQEVILRCVPISNHLYFYWYRQILGQKVEFLVSFYNNEISEKSEIFDDQFSVERPDGSNFTLKIRSTKLEDSAMYFCASSEGSRVTQYFGPGTRLLVL.

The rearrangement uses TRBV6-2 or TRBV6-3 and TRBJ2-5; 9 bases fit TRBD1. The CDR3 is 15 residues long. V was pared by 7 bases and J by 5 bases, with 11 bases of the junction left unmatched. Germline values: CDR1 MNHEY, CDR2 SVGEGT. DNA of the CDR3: TGTGCCAGCACCCCCACGGGACAGGGTTTGGAGACCCAGTACTTC. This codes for CASTPTGQGLETQYF.